Presented here are 15 T cell receptor beta chains from one specimen sequenced in a study of blood T cell repertoires in COVID-19. Method: immunoSEQ multiplex PCR; TCRdb's copy keeps in-frame clones and lacks some. The sample holds some 240,000 clones, 84% seen once. The sequencing sample was made of peripheral blood. All receptors derive from a man aged 45-65 years with active or convalescent COVID-19.

The CDR3 DNA is TGTGCCAGGGGATCGACAGGGGCCAAAAACATTCAGTACTTC. It codes for CARGSTGAKNIQYF. The V call is TRBV2, the J call TRBJ2-4; 7 bases line up with TRBD1. Germline CDR1 SNHLY, CDR2 FYNNEI. The CDR3 is made up of 14 amino acids. Trimming cost V 9 bases and J 1 base; bases outside gene matches: 6.

V and J are TRBV7-3 and TRBJ2-7, with D possibly being TRBD1 (6 bases). V lost 4 bases to trimming and J lost 0 bases, with 10 bases between them. Germline V gene sequence: CDR1 SGHTA, CDR2 FQGTGA. The CDR3 runs to 14 residues. Here the CDR3 DNA reads TGTGCCAGCAGCTCAGACAGGAGCTCCTACGAGCAGTACGTC. Amino acid sequence: CASSSDRSSYEQYV.

This clone was observed once. This chain links TRBV18 with TRBJ1-5; perhaps TRBD1 as D (5 bases). V lost 1 base and J lost 8, with 12 bases in between. The CDR3 runs 14 residues. Per germline, CDR1 KGHSH and CDR2 LQKENI. As DNA, the CDR3 is TGTGCCAGCTCACCACGGGGGGGAATGGAGCCCCAGCATTTT. Translation gives CASSPRGGMEPQHF.

This clone was recorded once. The chain recombines TRBV19 with TRBJ1-2, with D perhaps matching TRBD1 (6 bases). Trimming left V 5 bases short and J 4 bases short, with 20 bases between. Germline assignment: CDR1 LNHDA and CDR2 SQIVND (reference sequence). This CDR3 comprises 16 residues. The CDR3: CASSPTDRTSGYGYTF. CDR3 coding DNA: TGTGCCAGTAGTCCTACCGACAGGACCTCTGGCTATGGCTACACCTTC.

This clone has just one count. This chain uses TRBV5-1 with TRBJ1-4, with D unclear. CDR3 size: 14 residues. V was pared by 1 base and J by 6 bases, with 10 bases between. Germline assignment: CDR1 SGHRS and CDR2 YFSETQ. The CDR3 is CASSLYLSDEKLFF. The DNA of the CDR3 is TGCGCCAGCAGCTTGTATCTGAGTGATGAAAAACTGTTTTTT.

This chain's CDR3 is CASSWYSGGYTF. The CDR3 DNA reads as TGTGCCAGTAGTTGGTACAGTGGTGGCTACACCTTC. J is TRBJ1-2 and V is TRBV19; D remains unclear. Germline V CDR1 and CDR2: LNHDA, SQIVND (reference sequence). The CDR3 has 12 amino acids. Deletions cut 5 bases from V and 7 bases from J, with 11 bases between.

V gene TRBV27 combines with J gene TRBJ2-4, with TRBD1 as a possible D gene (6 bases). This CDR3 has 16 residues. Germline CDR1 and CDR2: MNHEY and SMNVEV (reference sequence). Deletions cut 6 bases from V and 6 bases from J, with 21 bases between. CDR3 DNA sequence: TGTGCCAGCAGCCGCCCCACCAGGGGTCCTCGAAACATTCAGTACTTC. Amino acid sequence: CASSRPTRGPRNIQYF.

The chain couples TRBV7-2 to TRBJ1-2, with 8 bases fitting TRBD1. The CDR3 consists of 13 residues. The J segment lost 0 bases and the V segment lost 9 bases, leaving 3 bases of the junction unmatched. Germline loops: CDR1 SGHTA, CDR2 FQGNSA. The CDR3 here is CASGQGTNYGYTF. As DNA, the CDR3 is TGTGCCAGTGGACAGGGAACTAACTATGGCTACACCTTC.

The chain joins TRBV4-2 to TRBJ1-6; D perhaps matches TRBD1 (5 bases). Trimming stripped 3 bases from V and 4 bases from J, with 10 bases between. The CDR3 runs to 15 residues. CDR1 is LGHNA and CDR2 is YNFKEQ in the germline V gene. The DNA of the CDR3 is TGTGCCAGCAGCCAGGGGGGGAGTTATAATTCACCCCTCCACTTT. The encoded protein is CASSQGGSYNSPLHF.

The gene calls are TRBV7-8 and TRBJ1-2; weak D call: TRBD1 (5 bases). Between the trimmed V and J ends, which lost 2 bases and 0 bases, there was a span of 10 bases. Germline lookup yields CDR1 SGHVS and CDR2 FQNEAQ. The CDR3 spans 15 residues. The CDR3 DNA sequence: TGTGCCAGCAGCTTACGGGGGGGAGCTAACTATGGCTACACCTTC. Protein: CASSLRGGANYGYTF.

The genes are TRBV7-3 and TRBJ2-2, with D tentatively TRBD1 (6 bases). The CDR3 sequence is 14 residues long. V shed 1 base and J shed 4 bases, with 7 bases lying between them. Germline loops: CDR1 SGHTA, CDR2 FQGTGA. The CDR3 coding sequence is TGTGCCAGCAGCTTAAACAGGGTCACCGGGGAGCTGTTTTTT. This encodes CASSLNRVTGELFF.

This rearrangement joins TRBV7-8 to TRBJ2-5; D may be TRBD1 (6 bases). The CDR3 spans 16 residues. The ends were cut back, 5 bases at V and 1 base at J, with 17 bases in the middle. Germline V gene sequence: CDR1 SGHVS, CDR2 FQNEAQ. This chain's CDR3 is CASSRHRDRPQETQYF. As DNA, the CDR3 is TGTGCCAGCAGCCGGCATAGAGACAGGCCCCAAGAGACCCAGTACTTC.

The chain couples TRBV7-3 to TRBJ2-5; weak D call: TRBD2 (5 bases). The CDR3 consists of 13 residues. The V end lost 4 bases, the J end lost 7 bases, and 13 bases lay between the germline ends. Per germline, CDR1 SGHTA and CDR2 FQGTGA. As DNA, the CDR3 is TGTGCCAGCAGCTCCCGGGGTGGGGTGACCCAGTACTTC. Protein product: CASSSRGGVTQYF.

This clone turned up a few times. This chain connects TRBV28 to TRBJ1-2; 9 nucleotides line up with TRBD1. Germline values: CDR1 MDHEN, CDR2 SYDVKM. Trimming removed 5 bases from V and 2 bases from J; junction bases left unmatched: 6. This CDR3 is built from 15 residues. The CDR3 loop is CASSLPGQGNYGYTF. The CDR3 nucleotides are TGTGCCAGCAGTCTCCCAGGACAGGGGAACTATGGCTACACCTTC.

This CDR3 reads CASSQAGNAYNSPLHF. The CDR3 nucleotides are TGTGCCAGCAGCCAAGCGGGGAACGCCTATAATTCACCCCTCCACTTT. The chain employs TRBV3-1 (or the pseudogene TRBV3-2) and TRBJ1-6; D unresolved. Germline loops: CDR1 LGHDT, CDR2 YNNKEL (reference sequence). This CDR3 has 16 amino acids. Trimming removed 1 base from V and 2 bases from J, with 9 bases in between.